The source of this T cell receptor beta chain is a study of cytomegalovirus exposure and HLA in healthy donors (dated by TCRdb to about 2017). General notes on the study: An earlier analysis of approximately 640 of the donors reported approximately 300 Gb of sequence data and around 110 million unique TCR beta sequences from roughly 200 million T cells. Approximately 300 gigabases of sequencing data and 70 million to 100 million unique TCR sequences made up an early release that covered several hundred HLA-typed donors. The genetic ancestry cluster associated with self-reported Caucasian donors included about 81% of the roughly 400 genotyped donors. The study was designed to test whether signatures of past pathogen exposure could be identified by cataloging public T cell receptors. The study profiled the T cell repertoires of hundreds of subjects by immunosequencing and related them to cytomegalovirus serostatus. A separate validation cohort of 90 to 150 different subjects was used in addition to the roughly 620-subject first cohort. High-throughput TCR immunosequencing, statistical association of individual TCRs with disease status, and machine learning were combined to predict cytomegalovirus infection status. A later analysis re-analyzed previously published TCR beta repertoires from 550 to 700 donors and added high-resolution HLA genotyping to study TCR occurrence patterns. The later analysis used no new phenotypic data to find candidate immune exposures, relying instead on TCR beta sequences and their occurrence across donors. An earlier analysis of more than 450 of the donors used high-throughput TCR beta sequencing to judge whether each TCR beta V gene segment behaved as functional or pseudogenic. Donor age, sex, ethnicity and CMV serostatus were compiled alongside the repertoire data. A later genetic analysis used genome-wide SNP genotypes for about 60% of the 666 donors, treating that subset as a discovery cohort. Every discovery cohort repertoire had been produced on one sequencing platform. HLA typing included class I and class II loci at four-digit resolution. Typing coverage varied by locus: about 620-630 donors for A, B, C, DRB1 and DQB1; roughly 560 for DQA1; over 600 for DPA1; around 490 for DPB1. A few DR-DQ haplotypes were treated as single units for association and clustering because of strong linkage in the cohort. Across approximately 400 genotyped donors of the cohort, an average of approximately 200,000 unique TCR beta nucleotide sequences per donor were sequenced, and 15% to 20% of those sequences were non-productive.

The cohort consisted of some 670 healthy bone marrow donors. At the time of sampling, every cohort member was nominally healthy, though immune exposures that went unrecorded were likely present. The donor was CMV seropositive and was included in the group of some 290 seropositive cohort members. Every donor gave a peripheral blood sample, and the peripheral blood mononuclear cells from that sample were used for TCR beta sequencing. The Qiagen DNeasy Blood Extraction Kit was used to extract genomic DNA from the blood cell samples. Details on this clone: Its recognized antigen is unknown. Base qualities were left out, and no much larger clone turns up one base away.

Beyond this particular receptor, the publication reports: Linkage disequilibrium might explain the correlated functional status among segregating V segments, but an unknown experimental factor could not be ruled out. A later analysis found that TCR association rates varied across HLA loci, with DRB1 alleles showing the most associated TCRs and HLA-C alleles the fewest. The classifier was reported to diagnose cytomegalovirus status with high specificity and sensitivity in both the original and validation cohorts. A later genetic analysis associated a missense DCLRE1C variant with V-gene and J-gene trimming of TCR beta chains, and an independent cohort replicated the association. In a later analysis, HLA-associated TCR beta chains showed more clonal expansion and lower generation probabilities than non-associated chains that were equally common. A later analysis associated 16,951 TCR beta sequences with specific HLA alleles at a false discovery rate of 0.05. While some public TCRs were present in many individuals, most TCR sequences turned up only very rarely across donors. Compared with the approximately 670-donor mean, donors in an Asian-associated ancestry cluster had fewer N-insertions in productive TCRs, according to a later genetic analysis. The study gave a list of under 200 TCR beta chains associated with cytomegalovirus. Because counts were too low, roughly 18 rarely observed V segments, including chromosome 9 orphons, were left out of the earlier analysis of approximately 580 of the donors. Three of the identified cytomegalovirus-associated TCR beta chains were confirmed in vitro to be specific for cytomegalovirus antigens. For the cohort, immune exposure information was limited to CMV serostatus. In an earlier analysis of under 600 of the donors, most TCR beta V segments were observed in productive rearrangements about 87% or about 30% of the time, broadly matching IMGT annotations. Strong co-occurrence of HLA alleles, especially DR and DQ, made assigning TCR associations to individual alleles difficult. The authors suggested that the approach could potentially be generalized to other disease states and immunological phenotypes. Only TCR beta chains were sequenced in this cohort, and the absence of alpha or paired-chain data limited detectable features. Several of the top co-occurrence clusters appeared to be linked to parvovirus B19, influenza, CMV and Epstein-Barr virus, according to a later analysis. Roughly uniform sequencing depth across donors was assumed in presence/absence analyses, although this assumption may not hold. A further reported finding was that TCR beta sequences accurately predicted the HLA-A and HLA-B alleles for most subjects in the first cohort. In a later analysis, most CMV-associated TCR beta chains were found to appear HLA-restricted, with HLA associations seemingly driven largely by CMV exposure. Because HLA typing was missing for some donors at each locus, association tests included only the typed subset. A group of highly shared sequence variants was considered likely to be a technical artifact of the sequencing pipeline.

Library preparation employed the immunoSEQ multiplex PCR assay. The multiplex PCR relied on a mix of 60 forward primers for TCR Vbeta segments and 13 reverse primers for TCR Jbeta segments. A multiplex PCR assay on genomic DNA amplified the CDR3 region of rearranged TCR beta genes. The Illumina HiSeq System was used to sequence the amplified TCR beta libraries as 87-base-pair reads. From the authors' description of their analysis: A later analysis tallied roughly 76 million unique TCR beta chains across the 666 repertoires, and about 10 million of those chains were shared by two or more donors. Raw reads were error-corrected and collapsed into unique sequences by a nearest-neighbor algorithm in which closely related sequences were merged to remove PCR and sequencing errors. V, D and J gene segments were assigned by aligning CDR3 sequences to IMGT reference sequences. For a sequence to be retained, at least a six-nucleotide match to both a V gene segment and a J gene segment was required. A rearrangement was called productive if the CDR3 had no stop codons and remained in frame with V and J, and every other rearrangement was called non-productive. CDR3 was defined by IMGT convention, running from the second conserved V-encoded cysteine to the conserved J-encoded phenylalanine. In an earlier analysis of around 600 of the donors, sequences lacking an unambiguous match to a single V gene segment were excluded. In an earlier analysis of a few hundred of the donors, V segments were called functional above 56.7% productive rearrangements and were called segregating when the between-donor standard deviation exceeded 5%. A statistical classification framework was developed to diagnose cytomegalovirus status using the catalog of TCR beta chain sequences. In a later analysis, V and J genes were assigned by comparing TCR nucleotide sequences against IMGT/GENE-DB human TR gene sequences. A later analysis assigned CDR3 sequences and most-parsimonious VDJ recombination scenarios with the TCRdist pipeline. In a later analysis, each TCR beta chain was defined by its CDR3 amino acid sequence together with its V-gene family, and reads lacking a unique V-gene family were excluded. To address suspected cross-contamination and a sequencing artifact, a later analysis removed roughly 580 highly shared, low-generation-probability nucleotide sequences. For each public chain, a later analysis derived a clonal expansion index from normalized ranks of inferred template counts within each repertoire. In a later analysis, generation probabilities were computed with a VDJ recombination model fitted to out-of-frame rearrangements, and the resulting probabilities were checked against IGoR. Hypergeometric tests were used in a later analysis to score TCR-TCR, TCR-HLA and TCR-CMV co-occurrence, with a repertoire-size bias correction applied to the TCR pairs. A later analysis estimated false discovery rates by permuting HLA or CMV assignments 20 times. In a later analysis, co-occurring TCRs were grouped using DBSCAN, and TCRdist sequence similarity was added for clustering within HLA-allele-positive subsets. For co-occurrence clustering, repertoires with fewer than 30,000 or more than 120,000 public chains were excluded, along with roughly five repertoires with anomalous nucleotide sharing. TCRdb provides this immuneACCESS table in a form limited to in-frame rearrangements. Some clones are lacking; in checked studies, under half of them reflect an unresolved V gene, and why the rest are absent is not known. V and J calls and clone size are copied from that table; D and trimming were computed from the DNA. The sample table holds 150,000 to 200,000 clones, of which around 81% were seen once. Approximately 2.1% of the sample is taken by the ten largest.

Sequenced: PBMCs. The receptor's source is a woman in her thirties in good health and CMV-seropositive.

CDR3 region: CASSVDGSLGEKLFF. The DNA reads as follows: TGTGCCAGCAGCGTAGATGGGAGTTTGGGTGAAAAACTGTTTTTT. Recombination connected TRBV9 to TRBJ1-4; no D gene is confidently identified. CDR1 and CDR2 are drawn from the germline V gene: SGDLS, YYNGEE. The cysteine opens and the phenylalanine closes a CDR3 of 15 amino acids. The retained sequence is limited to the CDR3, 45 bases, with the frame set at the first base. Cut back by 0 bases and 7 bases, the V and J ends lie 13 bases apart.